This TCR beta chain was recovered during a study of T-cell reconstitution after alpha-beta-depleted transplantation in children. Unique molecular identifiers were incorporated when the TCRbeta library was constructed. MiXCR, applied by TCRdb to the PCR reads, yields one record per CDR3 protein. Of some 490,000 distinct CDR3 sequences listed, approximately 12% are singletons. This clonotype was counted between two and nine times. Sequences were derived from PBMCs from the stem cell graft donor, sampled from the stem cell graft. The clonotype comes from a human donor who donated a stem cell graft to a child with combined immunodeficiency.

The CDR3 region is CASSPDRISYEQYF. CDR3 sequence (DNA): TGTGCCAGCAGCCCAGACAGGATCTCCTACGAGCAGTACTTC. The V and J genes are TRBV6-1 and TRBJ2-7; weak D call: TRBD1 (6 bases). CDR3 size: 14 residues. Trimming took 6 bases from V and 0 from J, leaving 12 bases between them. Germline V gene lookup returns CDR1 MNHNS and CDR2 SASEGT.